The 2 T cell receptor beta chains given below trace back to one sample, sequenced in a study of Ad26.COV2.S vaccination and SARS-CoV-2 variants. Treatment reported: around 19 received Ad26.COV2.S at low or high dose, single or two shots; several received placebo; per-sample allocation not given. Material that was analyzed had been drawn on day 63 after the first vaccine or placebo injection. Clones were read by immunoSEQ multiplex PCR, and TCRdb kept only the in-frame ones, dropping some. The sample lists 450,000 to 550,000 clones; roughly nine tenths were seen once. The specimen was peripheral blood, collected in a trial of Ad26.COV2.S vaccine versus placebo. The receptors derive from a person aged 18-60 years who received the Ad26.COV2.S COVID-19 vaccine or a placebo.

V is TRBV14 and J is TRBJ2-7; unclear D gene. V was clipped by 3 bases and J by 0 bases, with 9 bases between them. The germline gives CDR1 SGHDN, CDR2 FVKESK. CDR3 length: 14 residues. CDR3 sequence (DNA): TGTGCCAGCAGCCACATGACGAGCTCCTACGAGCAGTACGTC. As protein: CASSHMTSSYEQYV.

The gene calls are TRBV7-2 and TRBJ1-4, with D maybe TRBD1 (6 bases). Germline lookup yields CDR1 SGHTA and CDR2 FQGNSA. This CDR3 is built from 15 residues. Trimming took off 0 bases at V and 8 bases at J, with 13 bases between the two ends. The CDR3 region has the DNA TGTGCCAGCAGCTTAGCACGGGACATTCTAGAAAAACTGTTTTTT. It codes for CASSLARDILEKLFF. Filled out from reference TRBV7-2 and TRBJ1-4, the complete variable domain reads GAGVSQSPSNKVTEKGKDVELRCDPISGHTALYWYRQSLGQGLEFLIYFQGNSAPDKSGLPSDRFSAERTGGSVSTLTIQRTQQEDSAVYLCASSLARDILEKLFFGSGTQLSVL.